These T cell receptor beta chains were read from a single sample in a study of CD8 T cells in ankylosing spondylitis. Via MiXCR, TCRdb re-called the 5' RACE reads, giving one row per CDR3 protein. In the table there are about 450,000 distinct CDR3 sequences, 26% of which are singletons. The sample comprised blood, either unsorted or a sorted T cell fraction (not recorded which). The origin of the receptors is a male donor with ankylosing spondylitis. Both conserved end residues are part of each CDR3. A D gene is named only where the DNA matches it firmly. A clone size is listed for some rows: how often the clone was seen (once, few, many), or a class if it is expanded.

j_call: TRBJ1-1; clone_size: .; d_call: .; v_call: TRBV20-1; cdr3_aa: CSAAIPRKTEAFF; cdr3_nt: TGCAGTGCCGCCATTCCCAGGAAAACTGAAGCTTTCTTT
j_call: TRBJ2-7; clone_size: .; d_call: .; v_call: TRBV20-1; cdr3_aa: CSARDILGNEQYF; cdr3_nt: TGCAGTGCTAGAGATATATTAGGGAACGAGCAGTACTTC
j_call: TRBJ2-5; clone_size: .; d_call: .; v_call: TRBV12-3/TRBV12-4; cdr3_aa: CASRPTNGQETQYF; cdr3_nt: TGTGCCAGCAGGCCCACAAATGGTCAAGAGACCCAGTACTTC
j_call: TRBJ2-1; clone_size: many; d_call: .; v_call: TRBV11-2; cdr3_aa: CASSFRGLSNNEQFF; cdr3_nt: TGTGCCAGCAGCTTTAGGGGGTTGAGCAACAATGAGCAGTTCTTC
j_call: TRBJ2-7; clone_size: .; d_call: .; v_call: TRBV9; cdr3_aa: CASSVDSGSSYEQYF; cdr3_nt: TGTGCCAGCAGCGTAGATAGCGGAAGCTCCTACGAGCAGTACTTC
j_call: TRBJ2-7; clone_size: .; d_call: .; v_call: TRBV7-6; cdr3_aa: CASSPGGHDQYF; cdr3_nt: TGTGCCAGCAGCCCCGGAGGTCACGACCAGTACTTC
j_call: TRBJ1-1; clone_size: few; d_call: .; v_call: TRBV12-3/TRBV12-4; cdr3_aa: CASFHTGGLNTEAFF; cdr3_nt: TGTGCCAGCTTTCACACCGGGGGATTGAACACTGAAGCTTTCTTT
j_call: TRBJ2-6; clone_size: .; d_call: .; v_call: TRBV3-1; cdr3_aa: CASSRGAGANVLTF; cdr3_nt: TGTGCCAGCAGCCGAGGGGCTGGGGCCAACGTCCTGACTTTC
j_call: TRBJ2-7; clone_size: .; d_call: .; v_call: TRBV7-2; cdr3_aa: CASSLSSVRNYEQYF; cdr3_nt: TGTGCCAGCAGCCTCTCGAGCGTAAGGAACTACGAGCAGTACTTC
j_call: TRBJ2-2; clone_size: few; d_call: TRBD2; v_call: TRBV19; cdr3_aa: CASGREATGELFF; cdr3_nt: TGTGCCAGTGGGCGGGAGGCCACCGGGGAGCTGTTTTTT
j_call: TRBJ2-5; clone_size: .; d_call: TRBD2; v_call: TRBV20-1; cdr3_aa: CSARVGGRDQETQYF; cdr3_nt: TGCAGTGCTAGAGTAGGCGGGAGGGATCAAGAGACCCAGTACTTC
j_call: TRBJ2-1; clone_size: few; d_call: .; v_call: TRBV6-1; cdr3_aa: CASRRGTEQFF; cdr3_nt: TGTGCCAGCAGGAGGGGGACTGAGCAGTTCTTC
j_call: TRBJ1-1; clone_size: once; d_call: .; v_call: TRBV7-9; cdr3_aa: CASSGPNRDTEAFF; cdr3_nt: TGTGCCAGCAGCGGTCCCAACAGGGACACTGAAGCTTTCTTT
j_call: TRBJ2-7; clone_size: .; d_call: TRBD1; v_call: TRBV3-1; cdr3_aa: CASSGRGLEQYF; cdr3_nt: TGTGCCAGCAGCGGCAGGGGGCTCGAGCAGTACTTC
j_call: TRBJ2-5; clone_size: .; d_call: .; v_call: TRBV4-1; cdr3_aa: CASSQDRRSTLPETQYF; cdr3_nt: TGCGCCAGCAGCCAAGATAGGCGGTCCACACTCCCCGAGACCCAGTACTTC
j_call: TRBJ1-5; clone_size: once; d_call: .; v_call: TRBV10-1; cdr3_aa: CASSESEQPQHF; cdr3_nt: TGCGCCAGCAGTGAGTCCGAACAGCCCCAGCATTTT
j_call: TRBJ1-4; clone_size: .; d_call: .; v_call: TRBV29-1; cdr3_aa: CSVETGAREKLFF; cdr3_nt: TGCAGCGTTGAAACGGGGGCTCGAGAAAAACTGTTTTTT
j_call: TRBJ1-1; clone_size: .; d_call: TRBD1; v_call: TRBV4-2; cdr3_aa: CASSQPGQMNTEAFF; cdr3_nt: TGTGCCAGCAGCCAACCGGGACAGATGAACACTGAAGCTTTCTTT
j_call: TRBJ1-3; clone_size: many; d_call: .; v_call: TRBV24-1; cdr3_aa: CATSDHRTSGNTIYF; cdr3_nt: TGTGCCACCAGTGACCACCGAACCTCTGGAAACACCATATATTTT
j_call: TRBJ2-3; clone_size: few; d_call: TRBD2; v_call: TRBV5-1; cdr3_aa: CASSLGSGRTTDTQYF; cdr3_nt: TGCGCCAGCAGCTTGGGGAGCGGGAGAACCACAGATACGCAGTATTTT
j_call: TRBJ1-1; clone_size: .; d_call: .; v_call: TRBV20-1; cdr3_aa: CSEEDAGTEAFF; cdr3_nt: TGCAGTGAAGAGGACGCGGGCACTGAAGCTTTCTTT
j_call: TRBJ1-5; clone_size: many; d_call: .; v_call: TRBV5-1; cdr3_aa: CASSEAGNQPQHF; cdr3_nt: TGCGCCAGCAGTGAGGCAGGCAATCAGCCCCAGCATTTT
j_call: TRBJ2-5; clone_size: few; d_call: .; v_call: TRBV12-3/TRBV12-4; cdr3_aa: CASSPTRTQETQYF; cdr3_nt: TGTGCCAGCAGCCCCACCAGGACCCAAGAGACCCAGTACTTC
j_call: TRBJ2-2; clone_size: .; d_call: .; v_call: TRBV6-1; cdr3_aa: CASSEEGTGELFF; cdr3_nt: TGTGCCAGCAGTGAAGAGGGCACCGGGGAGCTGTTTTTT
j_call: TRBJ1-1; clone_size: few; d_call: .; v_call: TRBV3-1; cdr3_aa: CASSQGGMNTEAFF; cdr3_nt: TGTGCCAGCAGCCAAGGCGGTATGAACACTGAAGCTTTCTTT
j_call: TRBJ2-2; clone_size: few; d_call: .; v_call: TRBV29-1; cdr3_aa: CSVRRYTGELFF; cdr3_nt: TGCAGCGTACGGAGATACACCGGGGAGCTGTTTTTT